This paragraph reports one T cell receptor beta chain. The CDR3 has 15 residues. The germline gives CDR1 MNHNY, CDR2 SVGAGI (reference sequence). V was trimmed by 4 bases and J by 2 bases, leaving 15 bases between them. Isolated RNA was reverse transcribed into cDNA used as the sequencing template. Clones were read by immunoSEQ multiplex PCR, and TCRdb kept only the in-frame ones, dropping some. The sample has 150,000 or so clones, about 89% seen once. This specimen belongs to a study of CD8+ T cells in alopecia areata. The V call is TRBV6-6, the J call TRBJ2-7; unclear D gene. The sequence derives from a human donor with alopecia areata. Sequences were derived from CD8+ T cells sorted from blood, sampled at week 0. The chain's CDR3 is CASSLYQTGTYEQYF. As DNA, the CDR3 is TGTGCCAGCAGTTTATACCAGACGGGCACCTACGAGCAGTACTTC.